The source of this T cell receptor beta chain is a study of cytomegalovirus exposure and HLA in healthy donors. Findings and limits, study-wide: Reportedly, cytomegalovirus status was diagnosed with high sensitivity and specificity. In the 130 or so validation repertoires, approximately 94% of cluster scores exceeded 0, per a later analysis.

Germline V CDR1 and CDR2: SGHDT, YYEEEE. Trimming shortened V by 2 bases and J by 3 bases, and 9 bases separated the two germline ends. This CDR3 comprises 13 residues. With regard to this clone: Antigen unknown. The sample carries other DNA sequences with the same CDR3.

Sequenced by immunoSEQ multiplex PCR; TCRdb stores in-frame clones only, minus some. Of more than 250,000 clones listed, around 90% were seen once; the top ten hold 0.95% to 1.5%. The donors were part of the roughly 130-subject validation cohort, which stood apart from the roughly 700-subject first cohort. The clonotype originates from a woman younger than 45 in good health and CMV-seropositive. The source material was PBMCs. This chain connects TRBV5-6 to TRBJ2-7, with D perhaps matching TRBD1 (6 bases). The CDR3 nucleotides read TGTGCCAGCAGCTTTGGACAGAACTACGAGCAGTACTTC. Amino acids: CASSFGQNYEQYF. The full variable domain, in which reference TRBV5-6 and TRBJ2-7 provide the parts outside the CDR3, is DAGVTQSPTHLIKTRGQQVTLRCSPKSGHDTVSWYQQALGQGPQFIFQYYEEEERQRGNFPDRFSGHQFPNYSSELNVNALLLGDSALYLCASSFGQNYEQYFGPGTRLTVT.